The 15 T cell receptor beta chains reported below all come from one sample, sequenced in a study of T cell repertoires in cytomegalovirus infection. TCRdb independently ran MiXCR on the reads; one entry per CDR3 protein. Of some 120,000 distinct CDR3 sequences listed, 25% to 35% are singletons. No antigen is known for these receptors. Material: CD8+ T cells from cultured PBMCs, obtained from culture after CMV antigen stimulation. The receptors come from a human donor in good health (CMV status not recorded). Some clones in this sample may be carry-over from other donors' samples.

This clonotype was detected once. The chain uses TRBV6-6 and TRBJ1-5; 9 bases align to TRBD1. The CDR3 loop spans 17 amino acids. Germline CDR1 reads MNHNY; CDR2 reads SVGAGI (reference sequence). V dropped 3 bases and J dropped 7; count of bases not matched to a gene: 13. As DNA, the CDR3 is TGTGCCAGCAGTTATCCGGCGGACAGGGGCTGGAACCAGCCCCAGCATTTT. Residues: CASSYPADRGWNQPQHF.

This clonotype was found a few times. This rearrangement joins TRBV12-3 or TRBV12-4 to TRBJ1-6; D gene ambiguous. The CDR3 has 15 residues. Deletions cut 3 bases from V and 14 bases from J, with 20 bases between. The CDR3 DNA reads as TGTGCCAGCAGTTTCAGACTCCGCAATGGGCGAACCCTCCACTTT. Translated: CASSFRLRNGRTLHF.

The chain carries TRBV19 and TRBJ2-7; D is perhaps TRBD2 (6 bases). V was shortened by 5 bases and J by 1 base, with 15 bases between the two germline ends. Germline CDR1 and CDR2: LNHDA and SQIVND (reference sequence). The CDR3 runs 15 residues. The CDR3 is CASSPLLGGSYEQYF. The CDR3 DNA reads as TGTGCCAGTAGTCCACTTTTGGGGGGATCCTACGAGCAGTACTTC. The complete variable domain, with remaining parts taken from reference TRBV19 and TRBJ2-7, reads DGGITQSPKYLFRKEGQNVTLSCEQNLNHDAMYWYRQDPGQGLRLIYYSQIVNDFQKGDIAEGYSVSREKKESFPLTVTSAQKNPTAFYLCASSPLLGGSYEQYFGPGTRLTVT.

V gene TRBV4-1 combines with J gene TRBJ1-2; TRBD1 matches at 7 bases. V dropped 4 bases and J dropped 2; count of bases not matched to a gene: 7. The CDR3 covers 15 residues. Germline lookup yields CDR1 MGHRA and CDR2 YSYEKL. The CDR3 DNA reads TGCGCCAGCAGCCCGTCGACAGGGTCCAACTATGGCTACACCTTC. Protein product: CASSPSTGSNYGYTF.

The chain is built from TRBV12-3 or TRBV12-4 and TRBJ2-5; 8 nucleotides line up with TRBD1. The CDR3 loop spans 16 amino acids. V shed 6 bases, J shed 4 bases, and the junction held 13 bases outside the gene matches. CDR3 nucleotide sequence: TGTGCCAGCAGCTTAATTCCGGGACAGGAATTAGAGACCCAGTACTTC. The encoded protein is CASSLIPGQELETQYF.

V is TRBV11-2 and J is TRBJ1-6, with a tentative D call TRBD1 (5 bases). The CDR3 totals 15 residues. Looked up from germline, CDR1 is SGHAT and CDR2 is FQNNGV. V was cut by 1 base and J by 4 bases, with 8 bases left in between. The DNA of the CDR3 is TGTGCCAGCAGCTTAGCAGACAGTTATAATTCACCCCTCCACTTT. Residues: CASSLADSYNSPLHF.

This clonotype appeared many times. The V and J genes are TRBV27 and TRBJ1-5; D remains ambiguous. Between the trimmed V and J ends, which lost 0 bases and 0 bases, there was a span of 3 bases. The germline V gene has CDR1 MNHEY and CDR2 SMNVEV (reference sequence). The CDR3 is 14 residues long. The CDR3 is CASSLSYSNQPQHF. CDR3 nucleotides: TGTGCCAGCAGTTTATCGTATAGCAATCAGCCCCAGCATTTT.

This clonotype was counted between two and nine times. The chain's CDR3 is CASSYDRAGELFF. The CDR3 coding sequence is TGTGCCAGCAGTTACGACCGCGCCGGGGAGCTGTTTTTT. This chain connects TRBV6-2 or TRBV6-3 to TRBJ2-2; D remains unclear. Trimming took 2 bases from V and 6 from J, leaving 7 bases between them. Germline V gives CDR1 MNHEY, CDR2 SVGEGT. This CDR3 contains 13 residues.

The sample holds a few counts of this clonotype. The chain links TRBV28 to TRBJ2-1; D is tentatively TRBD1 or TRBD2 (5 bases each). CDR3 length: 16 residues. Germline values: CDR1 MDHEN, CDR2 SYDVKM. V lost 4 bases, J lost 4 bases, and 17 bases lay in between. The CDR3 DNA sequence: TGTGCCAGCAGTTCCCAGGGACGCCTCCTTTACAATGAGCAGTTCTTC. Its translation: CASSSQGRLLYNEQFF.

The chain joins TRBV11-2 to TRBJ2-1; D is perhaps TRBD2 (6 bases). The CDR3 has 15 residues. CDR1 and CDR2 (germline): SGHAT, FQNNGV. V lost 2 bases to trimming and J lost 7 bases, with 15 bases between them. CDR3 bases: TGTGCCAGCAGCTTACCTGGGATTGGGGGGAATGAGCAGTTCTTC. This gives the protein CASSLPGIGGNEQFF.

The genes are TRBV7-2 and TRBJ1-6, with 7 bases fitting TRBD1. Germline CDR1 SGHTA, CDR2 FQGNSA. V shed 5 bases, J shed 6 bases, and the junction held 10 bases outside the gene matches. The CDR3 extends over 16 amino acids. The CDR3 DNA reads as TGTGCCAGCAGCCTAACGCGACAGGGACTTAATTCACCCCTCCACTTT. This translates into CASSLTRQGLNSPLHF.

This clonotype came up many times. The V gene is TRBV10-3, the J gene TRBJ2-1, with 7 nucleotides matching TRBD1. Germline CDR1 and CDR2: ENHRY and SYGVKD. V was clipped by 10 bases and J by 0 bases; unmatched bases: 9. The CDR3 has 15 amino acids. The CDR3 region has the DNA TGTGCCACCACCCAAACAGGGGACTCCTACAATGAGCAGTTCTTC. Its translation is CATTQTGDSYNEQFF.

The CDR3 DNA follows: TGTGCCAGCAGTTTACGGGGGGGACATGAGCAGTTCTTC. This codes for CASSLRGGHEQFF. V gene TRBV27 combines with J gene TRBJ2-1, with TRBD2 identical over 8 bases. Germline loops: CDR1 MNHEY, CDR2 SMNVEV (reference sequence). This CDR3 spans 13 amino acids. J lost 8 bases, V lost 2 bases, and 2 bases had no gene match.

In this sample, this clonotype turned up a few times. V usage is TRBV7-8 and J usage is TRBJ1-1; D unclear. The V gene lost 2 bases and the J gene lost 4 bases, with 26 bases spanning the gap. The CDR3 spans 19 residues. From germline, CDR1 is SGHVS and CDR2 FQNEAQ. The CDR3 protein is CASSLRWATLGYAVTEAFF. CDR3 sequence (DNA): TGTGCCAGCAGCTTAAGATGGGCCACTCTCGGTTACGCGGTCACTGAAGCTTTCTTT.

This clonotype was seen a handful of times. Here the CDR3 reads CASSLTGEGNTEAFF. The CDR3 bases are TGCGCCAGCAGCCTGACAGGGGAAGGGAACACTGAAGCTTTCTTT. This chain uses TRBV5-1 with TRBJ1-1; TRBD1 agrees at 8 bases. This CDR3 is built from 15 residues. The germline V gene has CDR1 SGHRS and CDR2 YFSETQ. V gave up 4 bases and J gave up 1 base; unmatched junction bases: 6.